These 7 T cell receptor beta chains came from one sample sequenced in a study of Graves' ophthalmopathy and Graves' hyperthyroidism. The authors amplified TCR beta CDR3 regions, and they did so from RNA transcripts for repertoire sequencing. Second-round multiplex PCR came after first-round RT-PCR with HTBI primers. In TCRdb, the multiplex PCR reads were re-called with MiXCR into one record per CDR3 protein. Here the sample spans hundreds of thousands of distinct CDR3 sequences, about a fifth being singletons. The sample taken for sequencing was peripheral blood. These receptors came from a woman in her late teens or twenties with stable Graves' hyperthyroidism. Some clones in this sample may be carry-over from other donors' samples.

This clonotype showed up just a few times. The J gene is TRBJ1-5, the V gene TRBV12-3 or TRBV12-4, with 11 bases matching TRBD1. The CDR3 loop spans 16 amino acids. V lost 7 bases, J lost 2 bases, and 7 bases stayed unmatched. The CDR3, as DNA: TGTGCCAGCACCAGGACAGGGGGCACGGGCAATCAGCCCCAGCATTTT. Residues: CASTRTGGTGNQPQHF.

In this sample, this clonotype turned up many times. J is TRBJ1-6 and V is TRBV7-9, with D possibly TRBD1 on 6 matching bases. V was clipped by 4 bases and J by 7 bases, with 14 bases between them. The CDR3 spans 15 residues. Germline assignment: CDR1 SEHNR and CDR2 FQNEAQ (reference sequence). The CDR3 loop reads CASSSLRGGNSPLHF. In DNA form, the CDR3 reads TGTGCCAGCAGCTCCCTCAGGGGCGGGAATTCACCCCTCCACTTT.

The chain recombines TRBV6-1 with TRBJ1-3; 7 positions agree with TRBD1. The germline gives CDR1 MNHNS, CDR2 SASEGT. This CDR3 has 13 residues. Trimming removed 7 bases from V and 8 bases from J; junction bases left unmatched: 8. CDR3 in amino acids: CASKIGGKDTIYF. CDR3 in DNA: TGTGCCAGCAAAATAGGGGGCAAGGACACCATATATTTT.

This chain's CDR3 is CASGGLEQETQYF. CDR3 coding DNA: TGCGCCAGCGGGGGACTCGAACAAGAGACCCAGTACTTC. The gene calls are TRBV5-1 and TRBJ2-5, with D possibly being TRBD2 (6 bases). V lost 7 bases to trimming and J lost 2 bases, with 12 bases between them. This CDR3 comprises 13 residues. Germline CDR1 and CDR2: SGHRS and YFSETQ.

This clonotype was observed at least ten times. This chain uses TRBV27 with TRBJ2-7, with 11 bases lining up with TRBD2. Germline V gives CDR1 MNHEY, CDR2 SMNVEV (reference sequence). V lost 6 bases to trimming and J lost 0 bases; unmatched junction nucleotides: 4. CDR3 length: 15 residues. For the CDR3, the DNA is TGTGCCAGCAGACAAACTAGCGGGAGCTCCTACGAGCAGTACTTC. Translating gives CASRQTSGSSYEQYF.

The sample holds many counts of this clonotype. The chain couples TRBV19 to TRBJ1-1, with a tentative D call TRBD1 (6 bases). In germline, CDR1 is LNHDA, CDR2 SQIVND (reference sequence). V dropped 5 bases and J dropped 7 bases, with 11 bases sitting between them. This CDR3 has 12 residues. The CDR3 sequence is CASSRQGIEAFF. Written as DNA, the CDR3 is TGTGCCAGTAGTCGGCAGGGGATTGAAGCTTTCTTT.

The chain uses TRBV6-1 and TRBJ1-2; D remains ambiguous. The germline V gene has CDR1 MNHNS and CDR2 SASEGT. V was clipped by 7 bases and J by 3 bases, with 12 bases between them. The CDR3 totals 13 residues. CDR3 sequence: CASMAWGDYGYTF. The DNA of the CDR3 is TGTGCCAGCATGGCGTGGGGAGACTATGGCTACACCTTC.